This entry is about one T cell receptor (beta chain). Those enrolled, adults aged roughly 18 to 90 years, came from about two dozen US areas. Cohorts were determined from participant-reported clinical history. The sample is drawn from a study of blood T cell repertoires in COVID-19. About the study: Sources were T cells, B-cell-depleted T cells, or PBMCs; the material itself was cDNA or gDNA.

The germline gives CDR1 SGHNT, CDR2 YYREEE (reference sequence). V was clipped by 0 bases and J by 4 bases, with 9 bases between them. The CDR3 is made up of 14 amino acids. Per the study methods: The assay estimated nucleated cells by amplifying reference gene primers. Sequencing was performed with immunoSEQ multiplex PCR; in TCRdb, only in-frame clones are kept and a portion is missing. V and J calls plus clone size are reproduced from that table; the DNA served to infer D and trimming. Of about 270,000 clones listed, 80% to 90% are singletons. The gene calls are TRBV5-4 and TRBJ2-3; D is undetermined. The source is a man younger than 30 who had recovered from COVID-19. The sequenced sample consisted of PBMCs or T cells enriched from blood (not recorded which). CDR3 amino acids: CASSLESSSDTQYF. CDR3 in DNA: TGTGCCAGCAGCTTGGAGTCTAGTTCAGATACGCAGTATTTT.